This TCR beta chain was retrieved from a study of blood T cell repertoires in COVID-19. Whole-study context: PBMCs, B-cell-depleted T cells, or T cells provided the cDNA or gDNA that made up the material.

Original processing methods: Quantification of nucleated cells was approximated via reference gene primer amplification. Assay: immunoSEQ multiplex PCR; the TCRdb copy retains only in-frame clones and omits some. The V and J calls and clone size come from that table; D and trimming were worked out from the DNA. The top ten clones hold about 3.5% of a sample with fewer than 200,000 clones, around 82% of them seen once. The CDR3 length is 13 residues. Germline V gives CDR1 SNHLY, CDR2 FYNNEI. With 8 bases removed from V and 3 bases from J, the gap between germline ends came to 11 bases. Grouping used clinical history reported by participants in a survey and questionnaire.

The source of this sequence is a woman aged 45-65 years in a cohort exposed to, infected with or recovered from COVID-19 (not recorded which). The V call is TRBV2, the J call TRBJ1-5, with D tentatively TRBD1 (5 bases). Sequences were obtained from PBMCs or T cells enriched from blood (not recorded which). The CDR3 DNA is TGTGCCAGCGGCCGGGACTTCAATCAGCCCCAGCATTTT. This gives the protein CASGRDFNQPQHF.